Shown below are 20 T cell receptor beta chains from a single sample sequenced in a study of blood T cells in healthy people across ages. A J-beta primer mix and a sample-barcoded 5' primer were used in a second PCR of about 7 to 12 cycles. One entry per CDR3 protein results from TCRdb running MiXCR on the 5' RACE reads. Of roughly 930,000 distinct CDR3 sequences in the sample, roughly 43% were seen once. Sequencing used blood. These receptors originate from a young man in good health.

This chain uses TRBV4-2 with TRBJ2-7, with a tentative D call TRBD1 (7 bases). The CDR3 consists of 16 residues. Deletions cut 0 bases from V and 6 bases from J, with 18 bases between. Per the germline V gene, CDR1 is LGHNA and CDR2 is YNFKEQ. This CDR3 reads CASSQEGMEGAGEQYF. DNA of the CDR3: TGTGCCAGCAGCCAAGAGGGAATGGAGGGGGCCGGCGAGCAGTACTTC.

CDR3: CASSLTGEPYNEQYF. Written as DNA, the CDR3 is TGCGCCAGCAGCTTGACAGGGGAGCCCTACAATGAGCAGTACTTC. The rearrangement links TRBV5-1 to TRBJ2-1; 7 bases are a match to TRBD1. The better agreement between TRBJ2-7 and the DNA end casts doubt on the J call. This CDR3 is 15 amino acids long. In germline, CDR1 is SGHRS, CDR2 YFSETQ.

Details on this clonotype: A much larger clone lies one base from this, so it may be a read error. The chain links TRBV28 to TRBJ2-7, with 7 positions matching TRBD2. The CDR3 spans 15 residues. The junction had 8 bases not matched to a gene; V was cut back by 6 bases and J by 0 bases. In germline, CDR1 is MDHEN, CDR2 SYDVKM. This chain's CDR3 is CASSLRGVNSYEQYF. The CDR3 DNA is TGTGCCAGCAGCCTTCGGGGGGTCAACTCCTACGAGCAGTACTTC.

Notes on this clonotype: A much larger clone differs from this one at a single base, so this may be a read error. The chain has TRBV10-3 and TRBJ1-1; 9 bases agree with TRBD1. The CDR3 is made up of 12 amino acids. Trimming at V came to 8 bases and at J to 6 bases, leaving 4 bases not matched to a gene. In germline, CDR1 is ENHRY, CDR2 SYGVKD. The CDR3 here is CAIVTGGAEAFF. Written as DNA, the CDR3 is TGTGCCATCGTGACAGGGGGAGCTGAAGCTTTCTTT.

The CDR3 DNA reads TGCGCCAGCAGCCGGGGACCGGGACAGGCCGAAAATACGCAGTATTTT. Its protein is CASSRGPGQAENTQYF. V and J are TRBV4-1 and TRBJ2-3, with 8 nucleotides matching TRBD1. Per the germline V gene, CDR1 is MGHRA and CDR2 is YSYEKL. The CDR3 is made up of 16 amino acids. Losses at the gene ends were 4 bases for V and 7 bases for J; bases not matched to a gene: 13.

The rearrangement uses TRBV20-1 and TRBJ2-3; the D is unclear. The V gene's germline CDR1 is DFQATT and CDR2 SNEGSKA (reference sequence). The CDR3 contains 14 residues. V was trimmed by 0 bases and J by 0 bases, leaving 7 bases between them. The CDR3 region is CSAREISSTDTQYF. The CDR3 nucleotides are TGCAGTGCTAGAGAGATCTCTAGCACAGATACGCAGTATTTT.

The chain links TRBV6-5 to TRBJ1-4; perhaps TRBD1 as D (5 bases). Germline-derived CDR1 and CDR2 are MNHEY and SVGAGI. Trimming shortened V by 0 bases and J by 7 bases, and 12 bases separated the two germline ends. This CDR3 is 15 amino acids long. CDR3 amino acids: CASSYSGRVGEKLFF. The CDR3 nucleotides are TGTGCCAGCAGTTACTCGGGCAGGGTCGGTGAAAAACTGTTTTTT.

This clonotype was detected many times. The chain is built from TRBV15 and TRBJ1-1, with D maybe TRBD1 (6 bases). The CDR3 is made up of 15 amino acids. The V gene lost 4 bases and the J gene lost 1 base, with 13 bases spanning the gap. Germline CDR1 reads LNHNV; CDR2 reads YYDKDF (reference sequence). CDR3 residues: CATSMRTEENTEAFF. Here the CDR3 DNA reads TGTGCCACCAGCATGCGGACAGAGGAGAACACTGAAGCTTTCTTT.

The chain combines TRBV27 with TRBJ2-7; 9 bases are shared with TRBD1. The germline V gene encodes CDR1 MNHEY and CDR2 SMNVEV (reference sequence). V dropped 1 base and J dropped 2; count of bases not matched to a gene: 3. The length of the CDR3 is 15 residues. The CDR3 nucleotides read TGTGCCAGCAGTTTATTGGGACAGGGAACCTACGAGCAGTACTTC. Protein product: CASSLLGQGTYEQYF.

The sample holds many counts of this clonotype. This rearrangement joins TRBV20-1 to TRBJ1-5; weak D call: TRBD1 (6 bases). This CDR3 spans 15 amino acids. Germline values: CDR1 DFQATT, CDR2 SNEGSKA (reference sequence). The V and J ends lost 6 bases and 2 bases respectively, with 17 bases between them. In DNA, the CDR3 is TGCAGTGCCAGTGCTGAGGGGGGAGGCAATCAGCCCCAGCATTTT. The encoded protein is CSASAEGGGNQPQHF.

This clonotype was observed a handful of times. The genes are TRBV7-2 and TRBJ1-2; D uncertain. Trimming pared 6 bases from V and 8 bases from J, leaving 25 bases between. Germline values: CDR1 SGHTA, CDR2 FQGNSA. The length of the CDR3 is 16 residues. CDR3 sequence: CASRDAAANNYGGYTF. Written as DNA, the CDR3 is TGTGCCAGCAGGGATGCGGCAGCGAATAACTATGGGGGCTACACCTTC.

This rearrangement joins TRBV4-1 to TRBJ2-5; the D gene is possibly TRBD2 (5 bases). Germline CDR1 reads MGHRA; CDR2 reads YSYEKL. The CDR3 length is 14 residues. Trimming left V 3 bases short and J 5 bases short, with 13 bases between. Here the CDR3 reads CASSQASSGETQYF. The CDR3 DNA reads TGCGCCAGCAGCCAGGCCTCCTCGGGGGAGACCCAGTACTTC.

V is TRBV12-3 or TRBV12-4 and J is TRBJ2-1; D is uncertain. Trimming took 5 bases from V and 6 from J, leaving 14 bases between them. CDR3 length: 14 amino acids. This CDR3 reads CASSVGAELNEQFF. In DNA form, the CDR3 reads TGTGCCAGCAGTGTAGGAGCAGAACTCAATGAGCAGTTCTTC.

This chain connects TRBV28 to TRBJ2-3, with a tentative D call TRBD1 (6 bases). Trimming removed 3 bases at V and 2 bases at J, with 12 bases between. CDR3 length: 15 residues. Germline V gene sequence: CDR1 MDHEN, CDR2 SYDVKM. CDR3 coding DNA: TGTGCCAGCAGTTTTGGGGGACAAGTCACAGATACGCAGTATTTT. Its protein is CASSFGGQVTDTQYF. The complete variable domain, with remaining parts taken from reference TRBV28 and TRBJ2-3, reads DVKVTQSSRYLVKRTGEKVFLECVQDMDHENMFWYRQDPGLGLRLIYFSYDVKMKEKGDIPEGYSVSREKKERFSLILESASTNQTSMYLCASSFGGQVTDTQYFGPGTRLTVL.

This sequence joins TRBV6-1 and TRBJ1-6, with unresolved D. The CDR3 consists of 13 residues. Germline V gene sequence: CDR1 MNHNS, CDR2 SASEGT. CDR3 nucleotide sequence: TGTACCCTACACGACTCCTATAATTCACCCCTCCACTTT. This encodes CTLHDSYNSPLHF.

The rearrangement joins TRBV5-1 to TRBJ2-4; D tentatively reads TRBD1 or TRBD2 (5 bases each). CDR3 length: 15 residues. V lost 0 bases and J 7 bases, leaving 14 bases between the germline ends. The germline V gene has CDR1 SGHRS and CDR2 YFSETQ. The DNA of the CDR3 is TGCGCCAGCAGCTTGGACGGGGCGGCCAGGAACATTCAGTACTTC. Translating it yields CASSLDGAARNIQYF.

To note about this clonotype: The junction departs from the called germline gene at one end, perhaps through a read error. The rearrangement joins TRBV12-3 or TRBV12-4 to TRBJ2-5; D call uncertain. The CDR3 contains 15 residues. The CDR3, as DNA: TGTGCCAGCAGTTTCGTTGGCAGTTACCAAGAGACCCGGTACTTC. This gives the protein CASSFVGSYQETRYF.

The CDR3 sequence is CASTETSGVYNEQFF. The CDR3 DNA reads TGTGCCAGCACCGAGACTAGCGGGGTCTACAATGAGCAGTTCTTC. The V call is TRBV12-3 or TRBV12-4, the J call TRBJ2-1; 11 bases match TRBD2. V was clipped by 7 bases and J by 3 bases; unmatched bases: 5. The CDR3 is 15 residues long.

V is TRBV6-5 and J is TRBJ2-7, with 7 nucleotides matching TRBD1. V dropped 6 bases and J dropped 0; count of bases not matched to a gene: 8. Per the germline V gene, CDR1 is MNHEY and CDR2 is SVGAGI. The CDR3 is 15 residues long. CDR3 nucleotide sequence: TGTGCCAGCAGGCAGACAGGGCACTCCTCCTACGAGCAGTACTTC. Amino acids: CASRQTGHSSYEQYF.

CDR3 DNA: TGCAGTGCTAGAGATCCCAGGGGGCAGGGTGAAGCTTTCTTT. Its protein is CSARDPRGQGEAFF. The V gene is TRBV20-1, the J gene TRBJ1-1; 8 bases match TRBD1. Germline assignment: CDR1 DFQATT and CDR2 SNEGSKA (reference sequence). This CDR3 contains 14 residues. V lost 0 bases, J lost 7 bases, and 7 bases stayed unmatched.